This T cell receptor (beta chain) came from a study of cytomegalovirus exposure and HLA in healthy donors. Study-wide findings and caveats: The classifier reportedly diagnosed cytomegalovirus status with high specificity and sensitivity.

CDR3 length: 15 amino acids. Trimming cost V 4 bases and J 4 bases, with 14 bases left between them. Germline V gene lookup returns CDR1 SGDLS and CDR2 YYNGEE. Assay used: immunoSEQ multiplex PCR; TCRdb lists only in-frame clones, some missing. The sample has around 250,000 clones, roughly 88% seen once. Only one count was recorded for this clone. Its antigen remains unknown. Sequenced sample: PBMCs. This receptor was obtained from a woman in her 30s in good health and CMV-seronegative. J is TRBJ1-4 and V is TRBV9; weak D call: TRBD1 (5 bases). CDR3 DNA: TGTGCCAGCAGCCCCGAGGGACGTTATAATGAAAAACTGTTTTTT. Amino acids: CASSPEGRYNEKLFF. The full variable domain, with the rest looked up from reference TRBV9 and TRBJ1-4, is DSGVTQTPKHLITATGQRVTLRCSPRSGDLSVYWYQQSLDQGLQFLIQYYNGEERAKGNILERFSAQQFPDLHSELNLSSLELGDSALYFCASSPEGRYNEKLFFGSGTQLSVL.